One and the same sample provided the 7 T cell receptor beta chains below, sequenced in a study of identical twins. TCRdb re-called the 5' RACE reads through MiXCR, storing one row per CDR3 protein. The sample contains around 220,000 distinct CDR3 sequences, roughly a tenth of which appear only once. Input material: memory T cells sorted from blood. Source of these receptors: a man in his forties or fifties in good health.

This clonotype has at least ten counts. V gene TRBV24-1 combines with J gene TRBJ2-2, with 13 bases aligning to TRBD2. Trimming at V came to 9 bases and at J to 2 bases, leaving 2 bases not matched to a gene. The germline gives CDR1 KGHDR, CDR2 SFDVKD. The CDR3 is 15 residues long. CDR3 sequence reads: CATGLAGANTGELFF. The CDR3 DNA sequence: TGTGCCACCGGACTAGCGGGGGCCAACACCGGGGAGCTGTTTTTT.

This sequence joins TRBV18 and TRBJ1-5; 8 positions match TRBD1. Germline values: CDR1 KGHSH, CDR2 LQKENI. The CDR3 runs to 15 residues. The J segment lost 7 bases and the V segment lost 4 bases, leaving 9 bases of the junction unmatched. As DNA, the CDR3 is TGTGCCAGCTCACGACAGGGGAAAAACGGGCAGCCCCAGCATTTT. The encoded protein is CASSRQGKNGQPQHF. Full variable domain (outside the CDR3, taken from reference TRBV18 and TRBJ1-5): NAGVMQNPRHLVRRRGQEARLRCSPMKGHSHVYWYRQLPEEGLKFMVYLQKENIIDESGMPKERFSAEFPKEGPSILRIQQVVRGDSAAYFCASSRQGKNGQPQHFGDGTRLSIL.

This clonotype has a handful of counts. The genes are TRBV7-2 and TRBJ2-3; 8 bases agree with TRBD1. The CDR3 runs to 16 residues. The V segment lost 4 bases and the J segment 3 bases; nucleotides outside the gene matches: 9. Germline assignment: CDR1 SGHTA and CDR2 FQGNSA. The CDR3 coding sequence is TGTGCCAGCAGCTCGTCATCGGACAGGGTGACAGATACGCAGTATTTT. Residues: CASSSSSDRVTDTQYF.

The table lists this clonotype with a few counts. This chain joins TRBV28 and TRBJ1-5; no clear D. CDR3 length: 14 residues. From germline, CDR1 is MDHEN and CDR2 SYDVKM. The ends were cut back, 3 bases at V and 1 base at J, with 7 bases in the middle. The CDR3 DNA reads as TGTGCCAGCAGTTTTATCACGAGCAATCAGCCCCAGCATTTT. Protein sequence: CASSFITSNQPQHF.

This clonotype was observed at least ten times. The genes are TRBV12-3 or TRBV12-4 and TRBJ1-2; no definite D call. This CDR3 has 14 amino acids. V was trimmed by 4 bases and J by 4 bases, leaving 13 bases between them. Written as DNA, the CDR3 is TGTGCCAGCAGTTCCCTATTAGCTGGCTATGGCTACACCTTC. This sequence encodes CASSSLLAGYGYTF.

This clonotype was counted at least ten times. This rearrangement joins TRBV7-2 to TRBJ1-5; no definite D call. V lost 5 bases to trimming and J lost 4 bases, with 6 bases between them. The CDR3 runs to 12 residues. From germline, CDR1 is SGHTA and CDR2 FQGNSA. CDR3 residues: CASSLDNQPQHF. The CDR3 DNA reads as TGTGCCAGCAGCCTGGATAATCAGCCCCAGCATTTT.

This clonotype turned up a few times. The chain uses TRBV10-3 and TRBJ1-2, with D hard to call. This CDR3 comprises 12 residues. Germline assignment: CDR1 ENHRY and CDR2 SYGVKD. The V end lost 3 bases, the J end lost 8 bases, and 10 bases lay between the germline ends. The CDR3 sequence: CAISDPGWGYTF. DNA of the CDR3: TGTGCCATCAGTGACCCGGGATGGGGCTACACCTTC.